These 21 T cell receptor beta chains were all obtained from the same sample, sequenced in a study of regulatory T cells in long-lasting Graves disease. Through Arm-PCR of CDR3 regions and iRepertoire HTBI primers, TCR beta libraries were built. TCRdb passed the multiplex PCR reads through MiXCR, listing each CDR3 protein once. The sample lists 390,000 or so distinct CDR3 sequences; roughly 25% were seen once. Time point in this sample: persistent/refractory GD, antithyroid drugs over 5 years with positive TRAb. TCR sequences were obtained from RNA taken from PBMCs. This material consisted of peripheral blood mononuclear cells (PBMCs), taken when the disease was refractory, from a patient treated with antithyroid drugs. All receptors come from a woman between 40 and 55 years old with Graves disease.

This clonotype was detected ten times or more. This sequence joins TRBV28 and TRBJ2-5; D perhaps matches TRBD2 (6 bases). Per the germline V gene, CDR1 is MDHEN and CDR2 is SYDVKM. The CDR3 covers 13 residues. V was shortened by 8 bases and J by 5 bases, with 15 bases between the two germline ends. DNA of the CDR3: TGTGCCAGCTCCTTGGAGGGGATGGAGACCCAGTACTTC. Protein product: CASSLEGMETQYF.

The sample holds a few counts of this clonotype. CDR3 in amino acids: CASSLGDRELYGYTF. CDR3 coding DNA: TGCGCCAGCAGCTTGGGGGACAGGGAACTCTATGGCTACACCTTC. V and J are TRBV5-1 and TRBJ1-2; TRBD1 aligns across 9 bases. Germline V CDR1 and CDR2: SGHRS, YFSETQ. There are 15 residues in the CDR3. J was trimmed by 4 bases and V by 0 bases; bases with no gene match: 4. Complete variable domain (other parts from reference TRBV5-1 and TRBJ1-2): KAGVTQTPRYLIKTRGQQVTLSCSPISGHRSVSWYQQTPGQGLQFLFEYFSETQRNKGNFPGRFSGRQFSNSRSEMNVSTLELGDSALYLCASSLGDRELYGYTFGSGTRLTVV.

This clonotype was detected only a few times. This chain uses TRBV6-1 with TRBJ2-7; the match to TRBD1 covers 8 bases. The trim removed 3 bases at V and 2 bases at J, leaving 6 bases unmatched. The CDR3 length is 15 residues. Germline loops: CDR1 MNHNS, CDR2 SASEGT. The CDR3 is CASSENPGQAYEQYF. CDR3 coding DNA: TGTGCCAGCAGTGAGAATCCGGGACAGGCCTACGAGCAGTACTTC.

In its sample, this clonotype was seen a few times. The V gene is TRBV2, the J gene TRBJ2-1; 7 bases map to TRBD2. After removal of 9 bases from V and 3 bases from J, the junction contained 11 bases not matched to a gene. CDR1 is SNHLY and CDR2 is FYNNEI in the germline V gene. The CDR3 loop spans 15 amino acids. Here the CDR3 reads CASTRELTHYNEQFF. In DNA form, the CDR3 reads TGTGCCAGTACGCGGGAGTTAACCCACTACAATGAGCAGTTCTTC.

This clonotype was counted ten times or more. CDR3 region: CASSLPQSGTGADYGYTF. The CDR3 bases are TGTGCCAGCAGTTTACCCCAATCCGGGACAGGGGCTGACTATGGCTACACCTTC. The chain couples TRBV28 to TRBJ1-2, with 10 bases matching TRBD1. CDR3 length: 18 residues. J gave up 3 bases and V 2 bases, and 12 bases lay outside the gene matches. Germline V lookup: CDR1 MDHEN, CDR2 SYDVKM.

This clonotype was detected only a few times. The chain links TRBV7-2 to TRBJ1-1; 7 positions match TRBD1. This CDR3 spans 16 amino acids. V shed 5 bases and J 1 base; nucleotides not matched to a gene: 10. CDR1 is SGHTA, CDR2 FQGNSA, per germline. CDR3 DNA: TGTGCCAGCAGCCCGAGGAGGGGGCCCCCGAACACTGAAGCTTTCTTT. Residues: CASSPRRGPPNTEAFF.

V is TRBV7-9 and J is TRBJ2-1, with D possibly being TRBD1 (5 bases). CDR1 and CDR2 (germline): SEHNR, FQNEAQ (reference sequence). There are 15 residues in the CDR3. Trimming took off 5 bases at V and 7 bases at J, with 18 bases between the two ends. CDR3 coding DNA: TGTGCCAGCAGCCACCGCCCGCAGGGCCCTAATGAGCAGTTCTTC. The encoded protein is CASSHRPQGPNEQFF.

This clonotype has only a few counts. The chain joins TRBV7-8 to TRBJ2-6; no clear D gene. Germline lookup yields CDR1 SGHVS and CDR2 FQNEAQ. The CDR3 totals 15 residues. Trimming shortened V by 1 base and J by 0 bases, and 4 bases separated the two germline ends. CDR3 sequence: CASSLVYSGANVLTF. In DNA, the CDR3 is TGTGCCAGCAGCTTAGTTTACTCTGGGGCCAACGTCCTGACTTTC. The whole variable domain, remainder taken from reference TRBV7-8 and TRBJ2-6, is GAGVSQSPRYKVAKRGQDVALRCDPISGHVSLFWYQQALGQGPEFLTYFQNEAQLDKSGLPSDRFFAERPEGSVSTLKIQRTQQEDSAVYLCASSLVYSGANVLTFGAGSRLTVL.

This clonotype has just a few counts. The V and J genes are TRBV19 and TRBJ1-5; D remains unclear. V was clipped by 4 bases and J by 4 bases, with 11 bases between them. CDR3 length: 14 amino acids. Germline V CDR1 and CDR2: LNHDA, SQIVND (reference sequence). This chain's CDR3 is CASSKGLSNQPQHF. The CDR3 DNA follows: TGTGCCAGTAGTAAAGGCCTTAGTAATCAGCCCCAGCATTTT.

This clonotype was picked up many times. The rearrangement links TRBV29-1 to TRBJ2-5; 9 bases match TRBD1. This CDR3 comprises 13 residues. Per germline, CDR1 SQVTM and CDR2 ANQGSEA. Losses at the gene ends were 5 bases for V and 4 bases for J; bases not matched to a gene: 5. The chain's CDR3 is CSVPGQGPETQYF. The CDR3 DNA sequence: TGCAGCGTTCCCGGACAGGGGCCAGAGACCCAGTACTTC.

There are many counts of this clonotype. The gene calls are TRBV15 and TRBJ2-5; 7 bases are a match to TRBD1. Germline V gene sequence: CDR1 LNHNV, CDR2 YYDKDF (reference sequence). The CDR3 sequence is 14 residues long. The trim removed 4 bases at V and 5 bases at J, leaving 7 bases unmatched. The CDR3 here is CATSKRDRVETQYF. The CDR3 DNA follows: TGTGCCACCAGCAAAAGAGACAGGGTGGAGACCCAGTACTTC.

This clonotype has just a few counts. This chain connects TRBV25-1 to TRBJ2-5; 10 bases agree with TRBD2. The CDR3 totals 15 residues. CDR1 and CDR2 (germline): MGHDK, SYGVNS. J lost 5 bases, V lost 5 bases, and 8 bases had no gene match. This CDR3 reads CASSSSGREWETQYF. The CDR3 DNA is TGTGCCAGCAGTTCTAGCGGGAGAGAGTGGGAGACCCAGTACTTC. Full variable domain (rest looked up from reference TRBV25-1 and TRBJ2-5): EADIYQTPRYLVIGTGKKITLECSQTMGHDKMYWYQQDPGMELHLIHYSYGVNSTEKGDLSSESTVSRIRTEHFPLTLESARPSHTSQYLCASSSSGREWETQYFGPGTRLLVL.

At least ten counts were recorded for this clonotype. The CDR3 DNA is TGTGCCAGCACCCCGGGGAGATCGGCTTTCTTT. Translating gives CASTPGRSAFF. V is TRBV6-1 and J is TRBJ1-1, with no clear D. CDR1 is MNHNS and CDR2 is SASEGT in the germline V gene. The V gene lost 7 bases and the J gene lost 11 bases, with 14 bases spanning the gap. The CDR3 has 11 residues.

The chain carries TRBV7-9 and TRBJ2-7; TRBD2 matches at 7 bases. CDR1 and CDR2 (germline): SEHNR, FQNEAQ (reference sequence). Trimming cost V 1 base and J 2 bases; bases outside gene matches: 8. This CDR3 spans 16 amino acids. CDR3 nucleotide sequence: TGTGCCAGCAGCTTAGGACTAGCCAAGACCACCTACGAGCAGTACTTC. Protein: CASSLGLAKTTYEQYF.

The rearrangement links TRBV6-1 to TRBJ1-5; possibly TRBD1 for D (6 bases). V lost 6 bases to trimming and J lost 6 bases, with 18 bases between them. Germline CDR1 is MNHNS and CDR2 is SASEGT. This CDR3 is built from 15 residues. The chain's CDR3 is CASRTKTGIGQPQHF. CDR3 DNA: TGTGCCAGCAGAACTAAAACAGGGATAGGTCAGCCCCAGCATTTT.

This clonotype was recorded many times. This sequence joins TRBV28 and TRBJ1-5, with D maybe TRBD1 (6 bases). CDR3 size: 14 residues. The V gene lost 3 bases and the J gene lost 7 bases, with 13 bases spanning the gap. Germline-derived CDR1 and CDR2 are MDHEN and SYDVKM. The CDR3 coding sequence is TGTGCCAGCAGTTTCTGGGGGGCTCGGCAGCCCCAGCATTTT. Translated, it gives CASSFWGARQPQHF.

Turning to this clonotype: A read error may be the cause here, since a much bigger clone is one base away. The chain employs TRBV28 and TRBJ1-1; 7 bases are shared with TRBD1. The germline gives CDR1 MDHEN, CDR2 SYDVKM. This CDR3 spans 17 amino acids. This chain's CDR3 is CGSSGVRGRHGYTEAFF. In DNA form, the CDR3 reads TGTGGCAGCAGTGGTGTTAGGGGGCGCCATGGGTACACTGAAGCTTTCTTT.

This clonotype has ten or more counts. CDR3 DNA: TGTGCCAGCAATTTGCAAGGACTGTACGAGCAGTACTTC. Protein product: CASNLQGLYEQYF. The chain uses TRBV2 and TRBJ2-7; a possible D gene is TRBD2 (5 bases). The CDR3 runs 13 residues. Germline values: CDR1 SNHLY, CDR2 FYNNEI. V was pared by 7 bases and J by 4 bases, with 14 bases between.

This clonotype was detected ten times or more. The gene calls are TRBV28 and TRBJ1-6; D call uncertain. The CDR3 is 14 residues long. V shed 8 bases and J shed 0 bases, with 8 bases lying between them. CDR1 and CDR2 (germline): MDHEN, SYDVKM. CDR3 loop: CASRPSSYNSPLHF. Written as DNA, the CDR3 is TGTGCCAGCCGTCCGAGCTCCTATAATTCACCCCTCCACTTT.

This clonotype has only a few counts. The V gene is TRBV20-1, the J gene TRBJ1-2, with D hard to call. Deletions cut 0 bases from V and 3 bases from J, with 8 bases between. Germline V lookup: CDR1 DFQATT, CDR2 SNEGSKA (reference sequence). The CDR3 contains 13 residues. The CDR3 region is CSARDQGYYGYTF. The CDR3 bases are TGCAGTGCTAGAGATCAAGGGTACTATGGCTACACCTTC.

This clonotype was observed a few times. This chain joins TRBV9 and TRBJ2-2; 12 bases map to TRBD2. Trimming took 3 bases from V and 5 from J; bases not matched to a gene: 17. The germline CDR1 and CDR2 sequences are SGDLS and YYNGEE. This CDR3 has 20 amino acids. CDR3 sequence: CASSEDPASGRAGGTGELFF. For the CDR3, the DNA is TGTGCCAGCAGCGAGGACCCGGCTAGCGGGAGGGCCGGCGGTACCGGGGAGCTGTTTTTT. Using reference TRBV9 and TRBJ2-2 for the parts outside the CDR3, the full variable domain is DSGVTQTPKHLITATGQRVTLRCSPRSGDLSVYWYQQSLDQGLQFLIQYYNGEERAKGNILERFSAQQFPDLHSELNLSSLELGDSALYFCASSEDPASGRAGGTGELFFGEGSRLTVL.